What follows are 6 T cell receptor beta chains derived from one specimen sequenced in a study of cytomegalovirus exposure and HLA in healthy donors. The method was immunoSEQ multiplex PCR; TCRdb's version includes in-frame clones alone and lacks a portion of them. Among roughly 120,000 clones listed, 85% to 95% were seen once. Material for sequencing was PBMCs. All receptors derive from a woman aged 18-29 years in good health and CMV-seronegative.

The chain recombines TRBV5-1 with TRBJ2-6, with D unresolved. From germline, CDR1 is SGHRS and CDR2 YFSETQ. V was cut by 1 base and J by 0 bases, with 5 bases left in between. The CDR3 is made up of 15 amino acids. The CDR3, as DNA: TGCGCCAGCAGCTTGTCTGTCTCTGGGGCCAACGTCCTGACTTTC. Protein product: CASSLSVSGANVLTF.

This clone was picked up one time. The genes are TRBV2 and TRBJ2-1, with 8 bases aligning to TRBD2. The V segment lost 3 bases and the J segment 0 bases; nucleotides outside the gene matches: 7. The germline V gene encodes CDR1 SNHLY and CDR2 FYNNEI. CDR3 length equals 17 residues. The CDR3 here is CASSDPKRGSSYNEQFF. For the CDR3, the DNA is TGTGCCAGCAGTGATCCCAAGCGGGGGAGCTCCTACAATGAGCAGTTCTTC.

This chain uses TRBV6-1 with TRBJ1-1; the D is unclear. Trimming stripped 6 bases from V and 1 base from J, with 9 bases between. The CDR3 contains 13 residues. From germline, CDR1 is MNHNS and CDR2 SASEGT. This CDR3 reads CASRVRENTEAFF. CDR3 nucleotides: TGTGCCAGCAGGGTACGAGAGAACACTGAAGCTTTCTTT.

CDR3 sequence: CASSLQLVGRNQPQHF. The CDR3 DNA reads as TGTGCCAGCAGTTTACAATTGGTGGGGAGAAATCAGCCCCAGCATTTT. The chain carries TRBV28 and TRBJ1-5, with D hard to call. This CDR3 is 16 amino acids long. V lost 2 bases and J lost 4, with 15 bases in between. The germline V gene has CDR1 MDHEN and CDR2 SYDVKM.

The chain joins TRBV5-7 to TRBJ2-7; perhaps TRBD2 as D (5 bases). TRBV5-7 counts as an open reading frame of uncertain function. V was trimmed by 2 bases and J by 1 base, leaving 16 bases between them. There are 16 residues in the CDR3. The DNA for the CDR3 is TGTGCCAGCAGCTTACAGACTAACCGGGGTTCCTACGAGCAGTACTTC. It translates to CASSLQTNRGSYEQYF.

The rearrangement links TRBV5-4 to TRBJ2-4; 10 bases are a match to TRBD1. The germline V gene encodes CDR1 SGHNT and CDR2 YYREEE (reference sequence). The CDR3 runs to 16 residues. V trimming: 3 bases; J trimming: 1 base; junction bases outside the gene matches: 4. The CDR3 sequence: CASSSPGQGAKNIQYF. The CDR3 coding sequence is TGTGCCAGCAGCTCTCCGGGACAGGGGGCCAAAAACATTCAGTACTTC.